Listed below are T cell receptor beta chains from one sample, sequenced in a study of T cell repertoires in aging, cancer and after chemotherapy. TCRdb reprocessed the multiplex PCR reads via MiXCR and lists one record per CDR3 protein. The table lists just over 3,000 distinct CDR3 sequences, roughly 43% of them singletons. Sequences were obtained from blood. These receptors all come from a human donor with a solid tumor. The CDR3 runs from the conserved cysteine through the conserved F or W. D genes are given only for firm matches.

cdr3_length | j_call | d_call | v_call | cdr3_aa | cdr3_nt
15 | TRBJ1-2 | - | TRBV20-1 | CSARDPSWVNYGYTF | TGCAGTGCTAGAGATCCGTCGTGGGTGAACTATGGCTACACCTTC
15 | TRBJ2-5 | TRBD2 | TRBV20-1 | CSARGLAGTQETQYF | TGCAGTGCTAGAGGACTAGCGGGGACCCAAGAGACCCAGTACTTC
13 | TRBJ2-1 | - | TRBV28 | CASTLGETDEQFF | TGTGCCAGCACCCTCGGGGAGACGGATGAGCAGTTCTTC
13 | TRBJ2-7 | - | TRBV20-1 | CSARGDKPYEQYF | TGCAGTGCTAGGGGGGACAAGCCCTACGAGCAGTACTTC
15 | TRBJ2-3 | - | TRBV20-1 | CSASSRNPSTDTQYF | TGCAGTGCTAGTAGTCGCAACCCTAGCACAGATACGCAGTATTTT
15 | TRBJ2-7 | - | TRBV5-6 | CASSFRHRSSYEQYF | TGTGCCAGCAGTTTCAGGCACAGAAGTTCCTACGAGCAGTACTTC
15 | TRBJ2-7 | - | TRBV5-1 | CASSWTGSGVYEQYF | TGCGCCAGCAGCTGGACCGGGTCCGGAGTCTACGAGCAGTACTTC
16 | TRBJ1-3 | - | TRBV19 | CASSIGGRTSGNTIYF | TGTGCCAGTAGTATAGGCGGACGAACCTCTGGAAACACCATATATTTT
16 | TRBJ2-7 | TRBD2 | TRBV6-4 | CASSSPRTSGFYEQYF | TGTGCCAGCAGTTCCCCCCGGACTAGCGGTTTCTACGAGCAGTACTTC
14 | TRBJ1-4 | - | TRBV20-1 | CSAREGGPGEKLFF | TGCAGTGCTAGAGAGGGGGGGCCTGGGGAAAAACTGTTTTTT
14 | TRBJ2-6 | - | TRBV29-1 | CSVEEPAGANVLTF | TGCAGCGTTGAAGAACCAGCTGGGGCCAACGTCCTGACTTTC
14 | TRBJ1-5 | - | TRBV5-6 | CASSGWGVGQPQHF | TGTGCCAGCAGCGGCTGGGGGGTGGGTCAGCCCCAGCATTTT
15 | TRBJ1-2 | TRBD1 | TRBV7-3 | CASSLPGQGAHGYTF | TGTGCCAGCAGCTTACCTGGACAGGGGGCGCACGGCTACACCTTC
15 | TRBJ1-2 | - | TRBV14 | CASSQGAGRRYGYTF | TGTGCCAGCAGCCAGGGGGCGGGCAGGCGCTATGGCTACACCTTC